The source of this TCR beta chain is a study of regulatory T cells in long-lasting Graves disease (dated by TCRdb to about 2021). Regarding the research as a whole: Antithyroid drugs had been taken for less than 3 months by newly diagnosed Graves' disease patients. A total of about 33 samples underwent TCR sequencing: about 13 from persistent and roughly 20 from newly diagnosed Graves' disease patients. The study was conducted in China and was registered as a clinical trial. Peripheral blood TCR sequencing and RNA sequencing compared persistent Graves' disease patients with newly diagnosed Graves' disease patients.

This clonotype was detected many times. The specificity of this receptor is unknown. Per-base qualities were not stored, and no clone one base away is much larger. The paper as a whole reports these results and caveats: The small sample size was acknowledged by the authors as a limitation that may reduce accuracy. Persistent disease showed preferential use of TRBV28, TRBJ1-2 and TRBJ2-5, whereas newly diagnosed disease favored TRBV20-1 and TRBJ2-1. Persistent patients shared more public clonotypes among themselves (around 3,000) than newly diagnosed patients did (nearly 1,000). Sequencing and analysis were restricted to the TCR beta chain. Lower TCR Shannon entropy and fewer highly expanded clones were observed in persistent Graves' disease patients than in newly diagnosed patients, which suggested clonal expansion. The study examined only peripheral blood because the primary lesion, thyroid tissue, could not be accessed.

The method behind the library was multiplex PCR. Sequencer: Illumina HiSeq 4000. TCR beta libraries were built with iRepertoire HTBI primers and Arm-PCR amplification of CDR3 regions. Before sequencing, the PCR products underwent gel purification. The original pipeline was this. Gene usage analysis of CDR3 amino acid clonotypes relied on the approximately 68 TRBV and about 13 TRBJ segments identified across samples. COPE and FqMerger were used to merge the filtered high-quality paired reads into contigs. BLAST was used to align contigs to the IMGT TRBV, TRBD and TRBJ reference genes, and CDR3 was defined following IMGT. Clonotypes above 0.1% frequency were classified as highly expanded clones. Shannon entropy was used to measure repertoire diversity, and the Gini coefficient was used to measure V-J evenness. A clonotype was considered public if more than one individual shared it. Through fastp at Q25 and MiXCR, TCRdb rebuilt clones from the public reads, retaining in-frame beta chains. Each entry merges the rows of one CDR3 protein and shows their most common DNA and genes. TCRdb's processing, not the authors', yielded these V and J calls. The sample table records hundreds of thousands of distinct CDR3 sequences; 16% of these occur just once. The ten biggest clones cover around a sixth of the sample.

V loses 5 bases at its end and J loses 7 bases; junction bases beyond the gene matches: 8. The germline V gene (reference sequence) specifies DFQATT as CDR1 and SNEGSKA as CDR2. The CDR3 spans 15 residues, from the cysteine through the phenylalanine. The retained sequence is limited to the CDR3, 45 bases, with the frame set at the first base. The time point label, as the study defines it: newly diagnosed GD, antithyroid drugs for less than 3 months. For both TCR sequencing and RNA sequencing, RNA was extracted from PBMCs in TRIzol. The diagnosis of Graves' disease followed American Thyroid Association guidelines. Recruitment of patients was carried out at an endocrinology department in Xi'an, China. From each patient, approximately 9 milliliters of peripheral blood was collected into an EDTA anticoagulant tube. Ficoll Paque Plus density gradient separation was used to isolate PBMCs, and no further T cell sorting was done. An Agilent 2100 Bioanalyzer and agarose gel were used to assess RNA quality, and a NanoDrop 2000 was used to measure RNA concentration.

These same data were also listed under a study on T cells in Graves' hyperthyroidism and ophthalmopathy. The second paper states: A patient counted as having stable Graves' hyperthyroidism if no progression to ophthalmopathy occurred over 18 months of follow-up. Hyperthyroidism patients were newly diagnosed, with disease duration under 2 months, and aged 18 to 65 years. Exclusion was applied to patients with uncontrolled infections, other autoimmune diseases, pregnancy or lactation. Clinical symptoms, serum thyroxine and TRAb, thyroid ultrasound, and orbital computed tomography formed the basis for the diagnoses. The first round of RT-PCR for the TCR CDR3 was performed with the HTBI primer set and the Qiagen OneStep RT-PCR kit. Blood samples also contained most of the expanded thyroid clonotypes (frequency above 0.001), which suggests that blood repertoires may reflect thyroid immune responses. A model built on a 13 V-J signature distinguished ophthalmopathy from stable hyperthyroidism, reaching roughly 88% sensitivity and 81.08% specificity in cross-validation and 80%/75% in testing. In validation, the model predicted progression to ophthalmopathy with just under 71% sensitivity and roughly 75% specificity, a median of 6.5 months before onset. TCR V-J signatures able to tell the groups apart were searched for in a discovery cohort of 90 to 100 patients, of whom more than 40 had Graves' ophthalmopathy and 55 to 60 had stable Graves' hyperthyroidism. Prospective prediction of ophthalmopathy was tested in an independent validation cohort consisting of 18 hyperthyroidism patients and some 16 patients who later progressed to ophthalmopathy. The 75 to 100 discovery patients were divided at random into training and test sets in a 7:3 ratio. The study also compared thyroid tissue and blood T-cell repertoires from five or six Graves' hyperthyroidism patients. Following sampling, methimazole starting at 30 mg daily was given to hyperthyroidism patients, and high-dose intravenous methylprednisolone was given to ophthalmopathy patients. Libraries were constructed in a second round of multiplex PCR, after which size selection and purification were carried out. The libraries were sequenced on an Illumina HiSeq2000 using paired-end 100 bp reads. SOAPnuke was used to process the raw data, with reads discarded if the reads contained adapters or uncalled bases, had a mean Phred below 15, or lacked an exact constant-primer or identifier match. High-quality paired reads were merged with COPE v1.2.5, and unique nucleotide sequences were defined as clonotypes. Clonotypes were aligned to IMGT TRBV, TRBD and TRBJ reference segments using MiTCR v1.1. Only V-J combinations with frequency above 0.0001, covering approximately 99% of repertoires, were analysed. A TCS score was defined as the ratio between F50 (clonal expansion) and ExV (chaos), using BLOSUM62-based TCRdist between CDR3 peptides within each V-J. Welch's t-statistics and random forest reduced 450 to 600 V-J features to 13, which were used in a naive Bayes classifier (R e1071). No statistical method was used to fix the sample size in advance, and group allocation was not hidden from the investigators. TCR Vbeta CDR3 sequencing of 140 or so peripheral blood samples (43 ophthalmopathy, around 80 hyperthyroidism and roughly 17 progressor patients) is reported in the paper.

The TCR sequence derives from a woman in her twenties or thirties with Graves disease. Donor details come from another sample of the same person, matched by shared clones. Source: peripheral blood mononuclear cells (PBMCs), taken at new diagnosis, from a patient treated with antithyroid drugs. The receptor chain draws on TRBV20-1 and TRBJ2-2, and TRBD2 matches 12 of the central bases. The nucleotide sequence reads TGCAGTGCTCGACTAGCGGGGGCAGGAGGCGGGGAGCTGTTTTTT. The translation is CSARLAGAGGGELFF.